Shown below are 27 T cell receptor beta chains from a single sample sequenced in a study of blood T cell repertoires in COVID-19 (dated by TCRdb to 2019 to 2021). Libraries were constructed by the immunoSEQ multiplex PCR assay. TCRdb's version of the immuneACCESS table is confined to in-frame rearrangements and falls short of the full clone set. An unresolved V gene accounts for under half of the shortfall where checked; the remainder is of unknown origin. This sample has roughly 240,000 clones in its table, and roughly 86% of those were observed once. Together, the top ten hold over 3% of the sample. Specimen: peripheral blood. The receptors were sampled from a woman in her thirties who had recovered from COVID-19.

The CDR3 region has the DNA TGCGCCAGCAGCTTGGGGACTAGCAGCCACAGCACAGATACGCAGTATTTT. The encoded protein is CASSLGTSSHSTDTQYF. The chain carries TRBV5-1 and TRBJ2-3; TRBD2 matches 8 bases. The CDR3 is 17 residues long. The V segment lost 0 bases and the J segment 0 bases; nucleotides outside the gene matches: 6. CDR1 and CDR2 from the germline V gene are SGHRS and YFSETQ.

V gene TRBV27 combines with J gene TRBJ1-5, with a weak D call TRBD1 (5 bases). The CDR3 loop spans 16 amino acids. V was cut by 1 base and J by 5 bases, with 15 bases left in between. CDR1 MNHEY and CDR2 SMNVEV come from the germline V gene (reference sequence). CDR3 amino acids: CASSLLAGRSDQPQHF. DNA for the CDR3: TGTGCCAGCAGTTTATTGGCAGGGCGGAGCGATCAGCCCCAGCATTTT.

This clone was detected a few times. The V gene is TRBV5-3, the J gene TRBJ2-7; D perhaps matches TRBD1 (5 bases). TRBV5-3 is an ORF, and what it does is uncertain. This CDR3 spans 16 amino acids. V lost 6 bases and J lost 3, with 22 bases in between. DNA for the CDR3: TGTGCCAGAACCGGTATCGAGGACATACTCAACTACGAGCAGTACTTC. The encoded protein is CARTGIEDILNYEQYF.

CDR3 nucleotide sequence: TGTGCCAGCAGCTCTGAGCGGGGGGAAGAGACCCAGTACTTC. Protein: CASSSERGEETQYF. The chain uses TRBV11-2 and TRBJ2-5; 9 nucleotides line up with TRBD2. This CDR3 contains 14 residues. The V gene's germline CDR1 is SGHAT and CDR2 FQNNGV. With V trimmed by 4 bases and J by 3 bases, 3 bases remained unmatched.

The gene calls are TRBV21-1 and TRBJ2-7; whether TRBD2, the table's D call, matches the DNA was not checked. TRBV21-1 is deemed a pseudogene. The CDR3 runs 16 residues. CDR3 nucleotide sequence: TGTGCCAGCAGCAAAGGGGACTGCTCAGAGGCGTACGAGCAGTACTTC. This translates into CASSKGDCSEAYEQYF.

This sequence joins TRBV10-1 and TRBJ2-1, with 11 nucleotides matching TRBD1. The V gene end was trimmed by 2 bases and the J gene end by 9 bases; junction bases not matched to a gene: 3. Per the germline V gene, CDR1 is WNHNN and CDR2 is SYGVQD (reference sequence). This CDR3 has 14 residues. The CDR3 DNA sequence: TGCGCCAGCAGTGAGGGGACAGGGGGTTTTGAGCAGTTCTTC. Protein product: CASSEGTGGFEQFF.

This chain joins TRBV6-1 and TRBJ2-2; D is perhaps TRBD1 (6 bases). In germline, CDR1 is MNHNS, CDR2 SASEGT. The CDR3 consists of 18 residues. Trimming removed 3 bases from V and 1 base from J, with 18 bases in between. CDR3 sequence: CASSDLQGSIRNTGELFF. The CDR3 region has the DNA TGTGCCAGCAGTGACCTACAGGGATCCATTCGGAACACCGGGGAGCTGTTTTTT.

The chain uses TRBV11-3 and TRBJ2-1; 9 positions agree with TRBD1. In germline, CDR1 is SGHNT, CDR2 YENEEA. CDR3 size: 17 residues. The J segment lost 7 bases and the V segment lost 1 base, leaving 11 bases of the junction unmatched. CDR3 DNA sequence: TGTGCCAGCAGCTTAGCCAAAGGGACAGGGCGCATGAATGAGCAGTTCTTC. Residues: CASSLAKGTGRMNEQFF. Complete variable domain (other parts from reference TRBV11-3 and TRBJ2-1): EAGVVQSPRYKIIEKKQPVAFWCNPISGHNTLYWYLQNLGQGPELLIRYENEEAVDDSQLPKDRFSAERLKGVDSTLKIQPAELGDSAVYLCASSLAKGTGRMNEQFFGPGTRLTVL.

The chain uses TRBV3-1 (or the pseudogene TRBV3-2) and TRBJ2-1; D uncertain. Trimming cost V 1 base and J 8 bases, with 9 bases left between them. The CDR3 contains 13 residues. The germline CDR1 and CDR2 sequences are LGHDT and YNNKEL (reference sequence). The CDR3 region is CASSQAVGHEQFF. The CDR3 nucleotides read TGTGCCAGCAGCCAAGCTGTGGGCCATGAGCAGTTCTTC.

The chain is built from TRBV9 and TRBJ2-7; D might be TRBD1 (6 bases). Germline loops: CDR1 SGDLS, CDR2 YYNGEE. CDR3 length equals 17 residues. V gave up 1 base and J gave up 4 bases, with 21 bases separating them. CDR3 loop: CASSVLGAGVPPYEQYF. The CDR3 DNA sequence: TGTGCCAGCAGCGTATTGGGGGCAGGCGTTCCTCCGTACGAGCAGTACTTC. Full variable domain (outside the CDR3, taken from reference TRBV9 and TRBJ2-7): DSGVTQTPKHLITATGQRVTLRCSPRSGDLSVYWYQQSLDQGLQFLIQYYNGEERAKGNILERFSAQQFPDLHSELNLSSLELGDSALYFCASSVLGAGVPPYEQYFGPGTRLTVT.

V is TRBV9 and J is TRBJ2-7; D unresolved. Trimming removed 0 bases from V and 1 base from J, with 8 bases in between. Germline V lookup: CDR1 SGDLS, CDR2 YYNGEE. The CDR3 sequence is 14 residues long. CDR3 residues: CASSVAFGSYEQYF. The CDR3 nucleotides are TGTGCCAGCAGCGTAGCTTTCGGGTCCTACGAGCAGTACTTC.

The chain has TRBV13 and TRBJ2-7; no clear D. Per the germline V gene, CDR1 is PRHDT and CDR2 is FYEKMQ (reference sequence). CDR3 length equals 14 residues. With 0 bases removed from V and 0 bases from J, the gap between germline ends came to 6 bases. The chain's CDR3 is CASSLGDISYEQYF. The CDR3 DNA sequence: TGTGCCAGCAGCTTAGGAGACATCTCCTACGAGCAGTACTTC.

J is TRBJ1-6 and V is TRBV5-1; possible D gene TRBD1, 6 bases. CDR1 and CDR2 (germline): SGHRS, YFSETQ. The CDR3 extends over 13 amino acids. V gave up 4 bases and J gave up 13 bases, with 15 bases separating them. The CDR3 coding sequence is TGCGCCAGCAGCGTTACAGGGTCGGGGCCCCTCCACTTT. Its protein is CASSVTGSGPLHF.

This CDR3 is CASRLAGAPLSYEQYF. For the CDR3, the DNA is TGCGCCAGCAGGTTAGCGGGGGCCCCGCTCTCCTACGAGCAGTACTTC. This chain joins TRBV5-1 and TRBJ2-7, with TRBD2 matching over 9 bases. CDR3 length: 16 residues. The trim removed 5 bases at V and 0 bases at J, leaving 9 bases unmatched. Germline V CDR1 and CDR2: SGHRS, YFSETQ.

The chain joins TRBV27 to TRBJ2-3; tentative D call: TRBD2 (5 bases). Germline V lookup: CDR1 MNHEY, CDR2 SMNVEV (reference sequence). The CDR3 has 16 residues. V was shortened by 3 bases and J by 5 bases, with 18 bases between the two germline ends. For the CDR3, the DNA is TGTGCCAGCAGTTTCACAACCTCCCAGCGGCGAGATACGCAGTATTTT. The encoded protein is CASSFTTSQRRDTQYF.

This sequence joins TRBV9 and TRBJ1-4; D remains ambiguous. This CDR3 spans 13 amino acids. Trimming removed 2 bases at V and 7 bases at J, with 9 bases between. Germline V gene lookup returns CDR1 SGDLS and CDR2 YYNGEE. CDR3 region: CASSVWPGEKLFF. The CDR3 nucleotides are TGTGCCAGCAGCGTTTGGCCTGGTGAAAAACTGTTTTTT.

V gene TRBV4-3 combines with J gene TRBJ1-1; D is unclear. Germline lookup yields CDR1 LGHNA and CDR2 YSLEER. Deletions cut 0 bases from V and 2 bases from J, with 7 bases between. The CDR3 is made up of 14 amino acids. CDR3 loop: CASSQESLNTEAFF. CDR3 DNA: TGCGCCAGCAGCCAAGAATCCCTCAACACTGAAGCTTTCTTT.

V is TRBV9 and J is TRBJ2-7; TRBD2 agrees at 7 bases. The germline gives CDR1 SGDLS, CDR2 YYNGEE. With V trimmed by 0 bases and J by 6 bases, 9 bases remained unmatched. The CDR3 spans 15 residues. The CDR3 DNA is TGTGCCAGCAGCGTAGCGGGGGAGGGTTTCTTCGAGCAGTACTTC. Its translation is CASSVAGEGFFEQYF.

The V gene is TRBV28, the J gene TRBJ1-6; the match to TRBD1 covers 11 bases. The CDR3 is made up of 15 amino acids. J gave up 11 bases and V 4 bases, and 7 bases lay outside the gene matches. Germline values: CDR1 MDHEN, CDR2 SYDVKM. Written as DNA, the CDR3 is TGTGCCAGCAGTTCGGCCACGGGACAGGGGGCACCCCTCCACTTT. It is translated as CASSSATGQGAPLHF.

The chain employs TRBV21-1 and TRBJ2-2; the D segment call TRBD1 is taken from the table without a DNA check. TRBV21-1 is an annotated pseudogene. The CDR3 contains 16 residues. The CDR3 bases are TGTGCCAGCAGCAAGGGACAGCCCCGAAGCACCGGGGAGCTGTTTTTT. This sequence encodes CASSKGQPRSTGELFF.

The gene calls are TRBV2 and TRBJ1-5; TRBD1 matches 9 bases. The CDR3 extends over 15 amino acids. Germline assignment: CDR1 SNHLY and CDR2 FYNNEI. Trimming took 3 bases from V and 6 from J; bases not matched to a gene: 6. Here the CDR3 DNA reads TGTGCCAGCAGTGATGCCGGGACAGGGCTTCAGCCCCAGCATTTT. This codes for CASSDAGTGLQPQHF. Complete variable domain (other parts from reference TRBV2 and TRBJ1-5): EPEVTQTPSHQVTQMGQEVILRCVPISNHLYFYWYRQILGQKVEFLVSFYNNEISEKSEIFDDQFSVERPDGSNFTLKIRSTKLEDSAMYFCASSDAGTGLQPQHFGDGTRLSIL.

The chain recombines TRBV6-2 or TRBV6-3 with TRBJ2-7, with D uncertain. Germline V CDR1 and CDR2: MNHEY, SVGEGT. This CDR3 comprises 12 residues. With 2 bases removed from V and 4 bases from J, the gap between germline ends came to 6 bases. This chain's CDR3 is CASSYPYYEQYF. DNA of the CDR3: TGTGCCAGCAGTTACCCCTATTACGAGCAGTACTTC.

The chain joins TRBV27 to TRBJ1-1; a weak D match, TRBD1 (6 bases). Per the germline V gene, CDR1 is MNHEY and CDR2 is SMNVEV (reference sequence). The CDR3 has 14 amino acids. The V gene lost 5 bases and the J gene lost 3 bases, with 13 bases spanning the gap. The CDR3 sequence is CASSQQGEDTEAFF. CDR3 DNA: TGTGCCAGCAGTCAACAGGGAGAGGACACTGAAGCTTTCTTT.

The J gene is TRBJ2-1, the V gene TRBV10-3, with D perhaps matching TRBD1 (5 bases). The germline CDR1 and CDR2 sequences are ENHRY and SYGVKD. V was cut by 0 bases and J by 9 bases, with 12 bases left in between. This CDR3 has 14 residues. In nucleotides, the CDR3 is TGTGCCATCAGTGAGTCGTGGCAGGGCGGTGAGCAGTTCTTC. Amino acid sequence: CAISESWQGGEQFF.

The chain uses TRBV7-6 and TRBJ2-1; D is possibly TRBD1 (6 bases). V lost 1 base and J lost 3, with 13 bases in between. In germline, CDR1 is SGHVS, CDR2 FNYEAQ. The CDR3 extends over 16 amino acids. DNA for the CDR3: TGTGCCAGCAGCTTAGAGGTGGGGGCAGGCTACAATGAGCAGTTCTTC. Amino acids: CASSLEVGAGYNEQFF. Full variable domain (rest looked up from reference TRBV7-6 and TRBJ2-1): GAGVSQSPRYKVTKRGQDVALRCDPISGHVSLYWYRQALGQGPEFLTYFNYEAQQDKSGLPNDRFSAERPEGSISTLTIQRTEQRDSAMYRCASSLEVGAGYNEQFFGPGTRLTVL.

This sequence joins TRBV7-9 and TRBJ2-5, with TRBD2 identical over 7 bases. The CDR3 has 15 residues. The J segment lost 1 base and the V segment lost 5 bases, leaving 7 bases of the junction unmatched. In germline, CDR1 is SEHNR, CDR2 FQNEAQ (reference sequence). CDR3 sequence: CASSIGAGLQETQYF. The CDR3 bases are TGTGCCAGCAGCATAGGAGCGGGGCTCCAAGAGACCCAGTACTTC.

V is TRBV12-5 and J is TRBJ2-3; D possibly corresponds to TRBD2 (5 bases). V dropped 0 bases and J dropped 6 bases, with 16 bases sitting between them. Germline V gives CDR1 LGHNT, CDR2 FRNRAP. The length of the CDR3 is 16 residues. The CDR3 is CASGLVLGRVADTQYF. The CDR3 DNA sequence: TGTGCTAGTGGTTTGGTACTTGGGCGGGTTGCTGATACGCAGTATTTT.